This T cell receptor (beta chain) was observed in a study of control samples from healthy donors and cancer patients. Measured with immunoSEQ multiplex PCR; TCRdb has only the in-frame clones, and not every one. Of about 86,000 clones listed, approximately 95% are singletons. This CDR3 region has 15 residues. V trimming: 4 bases; J trimming: 8 bases; junction bases outside the gene matches: 10. The germline CDR1 and CDR2 sequences are MNHEY and SMNVEV (reference sequence). This TCR was sampled from a woman between 25 and 40 years old in good health. The chain joins TRBV27 to TRBJ1-2, with 10 bases fitting TRBD1. Sequencing was performed on blood. CDR3 sequence: CASSSRTGGSEGYTF. CDR3 bases: TGTGCCAGCAGTTCACGGACAGGGGGTTCGGAGGGCTACACCTTC.